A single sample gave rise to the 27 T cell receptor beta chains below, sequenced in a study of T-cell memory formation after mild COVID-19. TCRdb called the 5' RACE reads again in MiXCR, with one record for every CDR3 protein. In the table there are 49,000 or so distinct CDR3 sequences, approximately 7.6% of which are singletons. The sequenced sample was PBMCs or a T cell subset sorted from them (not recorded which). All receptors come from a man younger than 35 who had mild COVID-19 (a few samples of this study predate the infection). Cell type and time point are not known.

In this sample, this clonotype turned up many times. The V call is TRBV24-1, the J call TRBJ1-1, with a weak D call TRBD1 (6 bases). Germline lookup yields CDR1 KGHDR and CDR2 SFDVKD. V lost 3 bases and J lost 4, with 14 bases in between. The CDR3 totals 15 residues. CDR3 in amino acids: CATSDSLGAATEAFF. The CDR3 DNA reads TGTGCCACCAGTGATAGTCTGGGGGCGGCCACTGAAGCTTTCTTT.

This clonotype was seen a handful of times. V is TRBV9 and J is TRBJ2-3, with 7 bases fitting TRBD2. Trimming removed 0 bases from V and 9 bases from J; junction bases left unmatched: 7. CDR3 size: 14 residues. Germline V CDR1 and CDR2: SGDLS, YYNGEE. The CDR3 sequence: CASSVEVMRETQYF. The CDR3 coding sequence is TGTGCCAGCAGCGTAGAGGTTATGCGGGAGACGCAGTATTTT. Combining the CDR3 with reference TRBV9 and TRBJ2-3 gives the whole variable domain DSGVTQTPKHLITATGQRVTLRCSPRSGDLSVYWYQQSLDQGLQFLIQYYNGEERAKGNILERFSAQQFPDLHSELNLSSLELGDSALYFCASSVEVMRETQYFGPGTRLTVL.

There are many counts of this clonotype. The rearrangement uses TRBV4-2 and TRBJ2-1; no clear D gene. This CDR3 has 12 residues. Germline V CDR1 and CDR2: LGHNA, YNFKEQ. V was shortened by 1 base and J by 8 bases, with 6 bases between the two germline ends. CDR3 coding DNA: TGTGCCAGCAGCCAAGCACCCCATGAGCAGTTCTTC. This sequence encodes CASSQAPHEQFF.

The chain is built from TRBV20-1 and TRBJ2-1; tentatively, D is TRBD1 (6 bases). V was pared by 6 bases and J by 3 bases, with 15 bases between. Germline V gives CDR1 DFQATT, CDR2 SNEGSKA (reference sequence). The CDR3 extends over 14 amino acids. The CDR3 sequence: CSASDTGFYNEQFF. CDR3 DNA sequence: TGCAGTGCCTCGGATACAGGGTTCTACAATGAGCAGTTCTTC.

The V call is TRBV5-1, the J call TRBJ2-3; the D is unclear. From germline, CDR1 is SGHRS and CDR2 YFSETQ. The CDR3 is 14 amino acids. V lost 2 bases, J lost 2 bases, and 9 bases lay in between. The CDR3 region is CASSLTHLTDTQYF. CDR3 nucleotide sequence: TGCGCCAGCAGCTTAACCCATCTCACAGATACGCAGTATTTT. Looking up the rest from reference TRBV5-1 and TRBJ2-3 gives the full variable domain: KAGVTQTPRYLIKTRGQQVTLSCSPISGHRSVSWYQQTPGQGLQFLFEYFSETQRNKGNFPGRFSGRQFSNSRSEMNVSTLELGDSALYLCASSLTHLTDTQYFGPGTRLTVL.

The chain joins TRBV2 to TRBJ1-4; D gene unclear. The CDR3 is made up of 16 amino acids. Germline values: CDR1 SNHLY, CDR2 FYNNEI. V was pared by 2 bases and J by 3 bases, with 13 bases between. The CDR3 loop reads CASSERTGRSNEKLFF. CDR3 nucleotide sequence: TGTGCCAGCAGTGAAAGAACGGGTCGGTCTAATGAAAAACTGTTTTTT.

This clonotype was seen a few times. DNA of the CDR3: TGCGCCAGCAGCCAAGACCCCCTGAGGGCTAGTACCTACAATGAGCAGTTCTTC. It is translated as CASSQDPLRASTYNEQFF. This chain uses TRBV4-1 with TRBJ2-1; D may be TRBD2 (5 bases). The CDR3 extends over 18 amino acids. The V and J ends lost 0 bases and 2 bases respectively, with 17 bases between them. Germline-derived CDR1 and CDR2 are MGHRA and YSYEKL.

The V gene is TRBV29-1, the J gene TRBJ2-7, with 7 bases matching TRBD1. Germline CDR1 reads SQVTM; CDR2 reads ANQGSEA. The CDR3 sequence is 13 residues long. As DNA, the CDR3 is TGCAGAGATCGTTCCGGGACAGCTTACGAGCAGTACGTC. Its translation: CRDRSGTAYEQYV.

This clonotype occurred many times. The DNA of the CDR3 is TGTGCCATCAGCGGGACTAGCGGGTTATCAGGGGGTACGCAGTATTTT. Translating gives CAISGTSGLSGGTQYF. This chain links TRBV10-3 with TRBJ2-3, with 12 positions matching TRBD2. Germline-derived CDR1 and CDR2 are ENHRY and SYGVKD. Trimming at V came to 6 bases and at J to 8 bases, leaving 12 bases not matched to a gene. The CDR3 extends over 16 amino acids.

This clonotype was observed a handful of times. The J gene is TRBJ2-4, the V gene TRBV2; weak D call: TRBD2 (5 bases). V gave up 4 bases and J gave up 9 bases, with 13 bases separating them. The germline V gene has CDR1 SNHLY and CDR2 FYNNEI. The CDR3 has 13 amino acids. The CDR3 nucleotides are TGTGCCAGCAGTGCGGGGTACCCCCCCATTCAGTACTTC. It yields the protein CASSAGYPPIQYF.

This CDR3 is CASSPEGTSGNTIYF. The CDR3 nucleotides read TGTGCCAGCAGCCCCGAAGGGACGAGTGGAAACACCATATATTTT. The J gene is TRBJ1-3, the V gene TRBV6-5; D perhaps matches TRBD1 (5 bases). V was trimmed by 6 bases and J by 3 bases, leaving 15 bases between them. CDR3 length equals 15 residues. CDR1 is MNHEY, CDR2 SVGAGI, per germline.

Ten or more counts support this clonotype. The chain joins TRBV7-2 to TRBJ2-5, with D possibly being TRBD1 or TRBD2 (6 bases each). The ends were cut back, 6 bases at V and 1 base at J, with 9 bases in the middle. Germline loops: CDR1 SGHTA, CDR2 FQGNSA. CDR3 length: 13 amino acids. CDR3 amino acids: CASSRGVQETQYF. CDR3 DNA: TGTGCCAGCAGTAGGGGGGTCCAAGAGACCCAGTACTTC.

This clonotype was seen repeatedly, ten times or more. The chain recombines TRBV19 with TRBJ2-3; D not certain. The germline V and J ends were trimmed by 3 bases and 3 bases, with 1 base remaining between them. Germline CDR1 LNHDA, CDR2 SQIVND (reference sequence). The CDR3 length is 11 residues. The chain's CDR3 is CASSMTDTQYF. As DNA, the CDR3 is TGTGCCAGTAGTATGACAGATACGCAGTATTTT. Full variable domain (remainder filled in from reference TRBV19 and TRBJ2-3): DGGITQSPKYLFRKEGQNVTLSCEQNLNHDAMYWYRQDPGQGLRLIYYSQIVNDFQKGDIAEGYSVSREKKESFPLTVTSAQKNPTAFYLCASSMTDTQYFGPGTRLTVL.

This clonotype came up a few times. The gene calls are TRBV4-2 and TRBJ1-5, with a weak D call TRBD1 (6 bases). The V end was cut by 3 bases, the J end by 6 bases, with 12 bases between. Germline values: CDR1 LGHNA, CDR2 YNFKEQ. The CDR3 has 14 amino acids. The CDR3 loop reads CASSQSVQGQPQHF. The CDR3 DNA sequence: TGTGCCAGCAGCCAGTCGGTACAGGGTCAGCCCCAGCATTTT.

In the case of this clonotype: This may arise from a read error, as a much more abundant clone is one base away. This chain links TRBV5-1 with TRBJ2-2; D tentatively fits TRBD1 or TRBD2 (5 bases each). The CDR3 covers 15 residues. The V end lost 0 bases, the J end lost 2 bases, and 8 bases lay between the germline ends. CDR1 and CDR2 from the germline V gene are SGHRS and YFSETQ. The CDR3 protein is CASSLDGANTGELFF. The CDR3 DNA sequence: TGCGCCAGCAGCTTGGACGGGGCCAACACCGGGGAGCTGTTTTTT.

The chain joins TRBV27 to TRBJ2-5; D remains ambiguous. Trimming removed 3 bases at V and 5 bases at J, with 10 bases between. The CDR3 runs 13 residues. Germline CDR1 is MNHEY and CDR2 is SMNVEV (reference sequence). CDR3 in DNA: TGTGCCAGCAGTTTTAGGCGGTTCGAGACCCAGTACTTC. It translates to CASSFRRFETQYF.

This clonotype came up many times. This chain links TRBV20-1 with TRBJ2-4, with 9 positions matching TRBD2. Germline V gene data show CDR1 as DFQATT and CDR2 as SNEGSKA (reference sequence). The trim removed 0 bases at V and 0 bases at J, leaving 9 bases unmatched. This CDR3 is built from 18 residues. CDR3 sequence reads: CSARDSQRGVRAKNIQYF. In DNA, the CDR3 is TGCAGTGCTAGAGATTCCCAGCGGGGGGTCCGAGCCAAAAACATTCAGTACTTC.

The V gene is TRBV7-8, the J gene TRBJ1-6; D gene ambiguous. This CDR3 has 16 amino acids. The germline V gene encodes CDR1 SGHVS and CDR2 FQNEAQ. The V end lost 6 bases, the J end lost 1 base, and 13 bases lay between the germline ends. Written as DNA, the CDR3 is TGTGCCAGCAGGGCCCCGGGGAGGTCCTATAATTCACCCCTCCACTTT. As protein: CASRAPGRSYNSPLHF.

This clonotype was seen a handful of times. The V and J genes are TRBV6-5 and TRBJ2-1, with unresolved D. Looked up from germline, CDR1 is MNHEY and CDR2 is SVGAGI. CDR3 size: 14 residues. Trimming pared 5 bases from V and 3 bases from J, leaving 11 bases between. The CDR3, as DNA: TGTGCCAGCAGTCTTGGCCTATACTACAATGAGCAGTTCTTC. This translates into CASSLGLYYNEQFF.

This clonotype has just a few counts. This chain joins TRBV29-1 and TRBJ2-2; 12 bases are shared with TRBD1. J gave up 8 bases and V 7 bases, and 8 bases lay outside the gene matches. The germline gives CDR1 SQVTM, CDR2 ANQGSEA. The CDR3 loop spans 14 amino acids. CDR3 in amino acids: CSAGTGGGSGELFF. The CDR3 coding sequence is TGCAGCGCCGGGACAGGGGGCGGTTCTGGGGAGCTGTTTTTT.

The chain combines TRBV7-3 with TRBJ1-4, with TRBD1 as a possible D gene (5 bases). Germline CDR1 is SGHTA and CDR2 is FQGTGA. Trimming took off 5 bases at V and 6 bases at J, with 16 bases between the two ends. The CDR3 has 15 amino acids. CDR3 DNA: TGTGCCAGCAGCCCCACGGGGGGGGTGGATGAAAAACTGTTTTTT. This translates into CASSPTGGVDEKLFF.

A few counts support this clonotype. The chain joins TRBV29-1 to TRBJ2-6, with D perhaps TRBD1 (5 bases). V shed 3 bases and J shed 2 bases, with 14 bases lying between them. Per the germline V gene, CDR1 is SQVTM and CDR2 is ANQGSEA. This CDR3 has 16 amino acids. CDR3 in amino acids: CSVDDSVRAGANVLTF. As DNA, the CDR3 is TGCAGCGTTGATGATTCCGTCAGGGCTGGGGCCAACGTCCTGACTTTC.

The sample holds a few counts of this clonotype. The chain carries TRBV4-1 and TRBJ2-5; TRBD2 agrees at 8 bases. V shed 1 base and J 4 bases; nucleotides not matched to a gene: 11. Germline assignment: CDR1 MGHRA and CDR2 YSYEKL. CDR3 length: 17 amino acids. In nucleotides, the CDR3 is TGCGCCAGCAGCCAAGTATGGATAGCGGGGCGGGTAGAGACCCAGTACTTC. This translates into CASSQVWIAGRVETQYF.

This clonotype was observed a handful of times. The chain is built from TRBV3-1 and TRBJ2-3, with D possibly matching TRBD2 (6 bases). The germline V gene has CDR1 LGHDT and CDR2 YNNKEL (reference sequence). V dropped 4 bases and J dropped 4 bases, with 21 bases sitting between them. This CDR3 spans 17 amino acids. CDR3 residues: CASSPLERGGSADTQYF. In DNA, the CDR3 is TGTGCCAGCAGCCCGCTCGAGAGGGGAGGATCTGCAGATACGCAGTATTTT.

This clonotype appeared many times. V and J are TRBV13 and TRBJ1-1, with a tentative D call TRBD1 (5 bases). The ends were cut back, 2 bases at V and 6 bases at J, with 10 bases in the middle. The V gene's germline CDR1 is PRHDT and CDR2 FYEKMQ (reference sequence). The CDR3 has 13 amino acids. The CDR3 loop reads CASSLLGAAEAFF. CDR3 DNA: TGTGCCAGCAGCTTACTTGGGGCAGCTGAAGCTTTCTTT.

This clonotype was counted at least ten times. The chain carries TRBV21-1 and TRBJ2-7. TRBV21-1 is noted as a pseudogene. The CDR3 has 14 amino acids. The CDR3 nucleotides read TGTGCCAGCAGCAAAGATGGCACCTCCTACGAGCAGTACTTC. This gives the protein CASSKDGTSYEQYF.

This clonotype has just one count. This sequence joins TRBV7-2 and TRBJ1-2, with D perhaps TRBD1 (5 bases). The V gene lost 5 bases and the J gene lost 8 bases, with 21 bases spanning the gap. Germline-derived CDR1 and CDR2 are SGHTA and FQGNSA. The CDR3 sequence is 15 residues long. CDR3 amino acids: CASSPTGTDSMGYTF. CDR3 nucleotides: TGTGCCAGCAGCCCAACCGGGACCGATTCTATGGGCTACACCTTC.